The entry below gives a single T cell receptor (beta chain) sequence along with its context. What it binds is unknown. The sample comes from a study of graft-versus-host responses after intestinal transplantation. Turning to the study itself: Anti-thymocyte globulin was used for induction in all recipients, who then took tacrolimus and steroids for about 3 years.

General study findings and limits: Allograft clonal ratios (graft-versus-host to host-versus-graft) were high in patients who had graft-donor T cell macrochimerism.

Profiled with immunoSEQ multiplex PCR; TCRdb holds only in-frame clones, not every one. The data hold nearly 95,000 clones, with 85% to 95% observed a single time. This CDR3 has 16 residues. Trimming removed 4 bases from V and 5 bases from J, with 18 bases in between. In germline, CDR1 is SGHDT, CDR2 YYEEEE. The chain combines TRBV5-6 with TRBJ2-2; tentative D call: TRBD2 (5 bases). This receptor was taken from a human donor who received an intestinal transplant. The input for sequencing was unstimulated CD8+ T cells sorted from spleen or lymph node cells, taken before intestinal transplant. CDR3 protein: CASSSGRNVLTGELFF. As DNA, the CDR3 is TGTGCCAGCAGCAGCGGACGAAACGTGTTAACCGGGGAGCTGTTTTTT. Full variable domain (remainder filled in from reference TRBV5-6 and TRBJ2-2): DAGVTQSPTHLIKTRGQQVTLRCSPKSGHDTVSWYQQALGQGPQFIFQYYEEEERQRGNFPDRFSGHQFPNYSSELNVNALLLGDSALYLCASSSGRNVLTGELFFGEGSRLTVL.